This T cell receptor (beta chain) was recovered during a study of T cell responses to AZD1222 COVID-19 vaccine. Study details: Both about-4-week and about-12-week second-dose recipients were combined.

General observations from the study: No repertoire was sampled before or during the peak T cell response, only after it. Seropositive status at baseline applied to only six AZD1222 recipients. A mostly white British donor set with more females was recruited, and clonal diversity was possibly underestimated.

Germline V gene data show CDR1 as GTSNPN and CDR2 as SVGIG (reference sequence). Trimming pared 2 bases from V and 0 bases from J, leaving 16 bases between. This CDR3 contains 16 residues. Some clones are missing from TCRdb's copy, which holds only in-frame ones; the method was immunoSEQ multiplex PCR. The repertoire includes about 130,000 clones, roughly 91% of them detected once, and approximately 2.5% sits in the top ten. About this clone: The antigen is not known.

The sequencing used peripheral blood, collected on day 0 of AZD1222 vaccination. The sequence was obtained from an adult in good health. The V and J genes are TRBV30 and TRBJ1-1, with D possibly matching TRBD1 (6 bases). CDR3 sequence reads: CAWSSWGGPMNTEAFF. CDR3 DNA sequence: TGTGCCTGGAGTTCCTGGGGGGGGCCCATGAACACTGAAGCTTTCTTT.